This T cell receptor (beta chain) was observed in a study of cytomegalovirus exposure and HLA in healthy donors. The primer mix had 60 Vbeta and 13 Jbeta primers. TCRdb's copy holds only in-frame clones and misses some; the assay was immunoSEQ multiplex PCR. The sample lists under 90,000 clones, 74% seen once, with roughly 9% in the top ten. This clone occurred a few times. The CDR3 loop spans 15 amino acids. Germline lookup yields CDR1 ENHRY and CDR2 SYGVKD. V lost 0 bases, J lost 5 bases, and 3 bases stayed unmatched. The chain combines TRBV10-3 with TRBJ2-2; 7 bases are a match to TRBD1. The sample taken for sequencing was PBMCs. The origin of this receptor is a man in his forties or fifties in good health and CMV-seropositive. The CDR3 is CAISESQGVTGELFF. The CDR3 nucleotides are TGTGCCATCAGTGAGTCCCAGGGGGTGACCGGGGAGCTGTTTTTT.